The subject of this entry is one TCR beta chain. This entry comes from a study of blood T cell repertoires in COVID-19. Deletions cut 7 bases from V and 2 bases from J, with 10 bases between. CDR3 length: 13 amino acids. Germline assignment: CDR1 KGHDR and CDR2 SFDVKD. Using immunoSEQ multiplex PCR, the repertoire was profiled, and TCRdb retains in-frame clones only, with some absent. The sample lists around 99,000 clones; 85% to 95% were seen once. The receptor was isolated from a woman younger than 45 with acute or convalescent COVID-19. The chain combines TRBV24-1 with TRBJ1-1, with TRBD1 as a possible D gene (5 bases). Sequencing was performed on peripheral blood. In nucleotides, the CDR3 is TGTGCCACCAGGTACCAGGGAAACACTGAAGCTTTCTTT. Translated: CATRYQGNTEAFF.